This T cell receptor (beta chain) is from a study of T cell responses to AZD1222 COVID-19 vaccine (dated by TCRdb to the early 2020s). Background on the whole study: AZD1222 recipients whose second dose came at about 4 weeks and those whose second dose came at about 12 weeks were combined into one group, since spike-specific TCR depth and breadth did not differ between the two schedules. Enrollment into the trials was organized by age into subgroups of 18-55, 56-69 and 70-plus years, and those subgroups contained roughly 150, 30 and 60 TCR-sequenced participants, respectively. A total of approximately 250 trial participants underwent TCR sequencing, of whom 207 had received two doses of AZD1222 and about 25 had received two doses of the MenACWY control vaccine. Summary of the overall study and its limitations: Reportedly, close to half of the unique spike-specific TCRs recognized epitopes lying outside the regions that are mutated in the B.1.351 and B.1.1.7 variants. After two AZD1222 doses, both the breadth and the depth of spike-specific TCRs were significantly higher than at day 0 and than in MenACWY recipients. Conclusions about previously exposed vaccinees are limited because only six or seven AZD1222 recipients were SARS-CoV-2 seropositive at baseline. Participants were mostly white British, with more females than males. The authors suggested clonal diversity may have been underestimated. CD4 TCRs associated with the vaccine covered the entire spike protein, and the dominant responses were in regions 160-218 and 743-854. Because no day 14 peak-response samples were available, repertoires were characterized only after the peak T cell response. The 56-69-year group was small, and its depth increase did not reach significance, likely because of low power.

The sample's time point label, decoded: baseline before first vaccination. Vaccinee samples were obtained from the UK trials COV001 and COV002, which included a single-blind randomized controlled phase 2/3 trial of AZD1222 (ChAdOx1 nCoV-19) in healthy adults. For TCRbeta chain sequencing, PBMC samples from trial participants were taken at day 0 and at day 28 after the second dose. For this clone: Its antigen specificity is not known. No clone much larger than this one lies a single base away; base qualities are absent.

V was cut back by 4 bases and J by 1 base, leaving a gap of 11 bases between them. The CDR3 holds 14 amino acids from the cysteine to the phenylalanine. The read is trimmed to its CDR3 DNA, 42 bases read in frame from base 1. From a lookup of the germline V gene, CDR1 and CDR2 are SGHRS and YFSETQ. The CDR3 regions of human TCRbeta chains were analyzed by immunosequencing. Processing in the source paper ran as follows. TCRs in the repertoires were matched against a reference library of SARS-CoV-2-specific TCRs that had been generated with the MIRA antigen-specificity platform. Breadth was defined as the fraction of unique TCRs that were SARS-CoV-2-associated. Depth was defined as the fraction of total T cells that were SARS-CoV-2-associated. Using the MIRA data, each spike-specific TCR was mapped to the spike region that the TCR reacts to and placed in a CD4 or CD8 class. Log10-transformed breadth and depth values were compared by one-way ANOVA with Sidak's multiple comparisons tests. The immuneACCESS repertoire file appears here via TCRdb, limited to in-frame rearrangements. These files lack a portion of the clones; in checked studies, under half of the deficit traces to unresolved V genes, and the cause of the others is not known. V and J calls and clone size are copied from that table; D and trimming were computed from the DNA. The sample table holds about 160,000 clones, of which 90% were seen once. The ten largest account for approximately 1.5% of the sample.

The V and J segments used are TRBV5-1 and TRBJ2-5; TRBD2 might be the D gene, on 5 matching bases. This sequence was found in an adult in good health. The sample here was peripheral blood, taken on day 0 of AZD1222 vaccination. The sequenced DNA is TGCGCCAGCAGCCCTACTAGGGTCCAAGAGACCCAGTACTTC. This codes for CASSPTRVQETQYF.